This T cell receptor (beta chain) was captured by sequencing in a study of blood T cell repertoires in COVID-19. This CDR3 comprises 15 residues. The germline CDR1 and CDR2 sequences are MDHEN and SYDVKM. V was pared by 4 bases and J by 3 bases, with 15 bases between. Some clones are missing from TCRdb's copy, which holds only in-frame ones; the method was immunoSEQ multiplex PCR. The profile shows over 200,000 clones, roughly 88% of them singletons. The source is a woman aged 25 to 39 who had been exposed to COVID-19. The sample taken for sequencing was PBMCs or T cells enriched from blood (not recorded which). The chain combines TRBV28 with TRBJ1-1; maybe TRBD1 (6 bases). CDR3 DNA sequence: TGTGCCAGCAGTTCCTACAGGGTTTTCGACACTGAAGCTTTCTTT. Translating it yields CASSSYRVFDTEAFF.